Each of the 21 T cell receptor beta chains below was sequenced from the same sample in a study of vaccination and CD4 T cells after COVID-19. Treatment in this sample: 10-day PBMC culture with coronavirus spike peptide pools or control peptides (ViraFEST assay). With the Oncomine TCR Beta short-read assay, DNA from cultured CD4+ T cells was sequenced. TCRdb re-analysed the PCR reads in MiXCR, keeping a single row per CDR3 protein. The sample shows over 4,500 distinct CDR3 sequences, over 40% of them seen only once. These receptors' targets are unknown. The source material was CD4+ T cells from blood, cultured in vitro. These receptors originate from a human donor who had recovered from COVID-19.

A few counts support this clonotype. The chain joins TRBV27 to TRBJ2-2; 14 bases are a match to TRBD2. The CDR3 has 15 amino acids. The V gene's germline CDR1 is MNHEY and CDR2 SMNVEV (reference sequence). CDR3 sequence reads: CAAGTSGSFLGELFF. In nucleotides, the CDR3 is TGTGCGGCCGGGACTAGCGGGAGTTTTCTCGGGGAGCTGTTTTTT.

This sequence joins TRBV30 and TRBJ1-2, with D unresolved. V shed 0 bases and J shed 3 bases, with 8 bases lying between them. There are 13 residues in the CDR3. Germline assignment: CDR1 GTSNPN and CDR2 SVGIG (reference sequence). CDR3 sequence (DNA): TGTGCCTGGAGTGTAGGTAGGGACTATGGCTACACCTTC. It yields the protein CAWSVGRDYGYTF.

This clonotype is deemed medium-sized. This rearrangement joins TRBV7-8 to TRBJ2-3, with 8 bases fitting TRBD1. Trimming took 1 base from V and 2 from J; bases not matched to a gene: 5. Germline-derived CDR1 and CDR2 are SGHVS and FQNEAQ. CDR3 length: 16 residues. The DNA of the CDR3 is TGTGCCAGCAGCTTAGTCCAGGGGGCGAACACAGATACGCAGTATTTT. Translating it yields CASSLVQGANTDTQYF.

The V and J genes are TRBV4-1 and TRBJ1-2, with a possible D match to TRBD1 (6 bases). Germline V gives CDR1 MGHRA, CDR2 YSYEKL. This CDR3 is 15 amino acids long. V was shortened by 1 base and J by 6 bases, with 15 bases between the two germline ends. Here the CDR3 DNA reads TGCGCCAGCAGCCAAGGTGGCAGGGGAGGAGATGGCTACACCTTC. This translates into CASSQGGRGGDGYTF.

By its share, this clonotype is hyperexpanded. This rearrangement joins TRBV6-1 to TRBJ2-7; D is ambiguous. The CDR3 spans 15 residues. Between the trimmed V and J ends, which lost 7 bases and 0 bases, there was a span of 16 bases. The germline CDR1 and CDR2 sequences are MNHNS and SASEGT. CDR3 DNA: TGTGCCAGCATTAACGCAGGTTCGAGCTCCTACGAGCAGTACTTC. It translates to CASINAGSSSYEQYF.

The CDR3 sequence: CASSLGRGTGELFF. CDR3 nucleotides: TGTGCCAGCAGCTTAGGGCGGGGCACCGGGGAGCTGTTTTTT. J is TRBJ2-2 and V is TRBV7-9; possibly TRBD2 for D (6 bases). The V end was cut by 1 base, the J end by 4 bases, with 7 bases between. This CDR3 has 14 residues. CDR1 SEHNR and CDR2 FQNEAQ come from the germline V gene (reference sequence).

Sample share makes this clonotype medium-sized (0.01 to 0.1%). The gene calls are TRBV11-2 and TRBJ1-1; D not certain. Trimming removed 5 bases at V and 1 base at J, with 8 bases between. CDR3 length: 13 residues. The germline V gene has CDR1 SGHAT and CDR2 FQNNGV. DNA for the CDR3: TGTGCCAGCAGCCCAAATACGAACACTGAAGCTTTCTTT. Its protein is CASSPNTNTEAFF.

J is TRBJ2-3 and V is TRBV5-1; the match to TRBD2 covers 9 bases. The germline V gene has CDR1 SGHRS and CDR2 YFSETQ. Germline trimming cut 3 bases from V and 2 bases from J; bases unmatched to any gene: 10. The length of the CDR3 is 17 residues. DNA for the CDR3: TGCGCCAGCAGCTCCCTGAAAAGCGGGGGGCCCACAGATACGCAGTATTTT. Its protein product is CASSSLKSGGPTDTQYF. Looking up the rest from reference TRBV5-1 and TRBJ2-3 gives the full variable domain: KAGVTQTPRYLIKTRGQQVTLSCSPISGHRSVSWYQQTPGQGLQFLFEYFSETQRNKGNFPGRFSGRQFSNSRSEMNVSTLELGDSALYLCASSSLKSGGPTDTQYFGPGTRLTVL.

V usage is TRBV6-1 and J usage is TRBJ1-2; D might be TRBD1 (6 bases). Germline CDR1 and CDR2: MNHNS and SASEGT. V was pared by 6 bases and J by 3 bases, with 11 bases between. The CDR3 is 13 amino acids. For the CDR3, the DNA is TGTGCCAGCAGGATACAGGGTGACTATGGCTACACCTTC. It translates to CASRIQGDYGYTF.

This chain uses TRBV30 with TRBJ1-1; 7 bases are shared with TRBD1. The CDR3 extends over 12 amino acids. The germline V gene has CDR1 GTSNPN and CDR2 SVGIG (reference sequence). The J segment lost 6 bases and the V segment lost 2 bases, leaving 3 bases of the junction unmatched. The chain's CDR3 is CAWSPGQAEAFF. The CDR3 DNA reads as TGTGCCTGGAGTCCCGGACAGGCTGAAGCTTTCTTT.

This clonotype was seen a handful of times. The V call is TRBV20-1, the J call TRBJ2-7, with D hard to call. Germline assignment: CDR1 DFQATT and CDR2 SNEGSKA (reference sequence). This CDR3 is built from 13 residues. V was pared by 0 bases and J by 0 bases, with 6 bases between. The CDR3 protein is CSAREGSSYEQYF. CDR3 bases: TGCAGTGCTAGAGAGGGCAGCTCCTACGAGCAGTACTTC.

The gene calls are TRBV6-2 or TRBV6-3 and TRBJ2-3; 8 bases are shared with TRBD2. Trimming at V came to 7 bases and at J to 4 bases, leaving 7 bases not matched to a gene. CDR3 size: 14 residues. CDR1 is MNHEY and CDR2 is SVGEGT in the germline V gene. The CDR3 DNA follows: TGTGCCAGCAACCTAGCGGGTGGGCCAGATACGCAGTATTTT. Its protein is CASNLAGGPDTQYF.

The V and J genes are TRBV6-2 or TRBV6-3 and TRBJ1-2; D is perhaps TRBD1 (6 bases). The V and J ends lost 5 bases and 8 bases respectively, with 15 bases between them. The CDR3 length is 13 residues. Germline V lookup: CDR1 MNHEY, CDR2 SVGEGT. CDR3 in amino acids: CASSLQGSFGYTF. In DNA, the CDR3 is TGTGCCAGCAGTCTACAGGGTTCTTTCGGCTACACCTTC.

This clonotype was detected a few times. V gene TRBV20-1 combines with J gene TRBJ2-7, with 10 bases aligning to TRBD1. Germline V gene lookup returns CDR1 DFQATT and CDR2 SNEGSKA (reference sequence). The CDR3 is 19 residues long. V trimming: 0 bases; J trimming: 2 bases; junction bases outside the gene matches: 16. As DNA, the CDR3 is TGCAGTGCTAGAGATCCCGGGACAGGGGTAGGGATAAGGGCCTACGAGCAGTACTTC. It encodes CSARDPGTGVGIRAYEQYF.

This clonotype was seen a few times. The rearrangement joins TRBV7-3 to TRBJ2-1, with 12 bases identical to TRBD2. J was trimmed by 8 bases and V by 4 bases; bases with no gene match: 6. The CDR3 has 15 amino acids. Germline V lookup: CDR1 SGHTA, CDR2 FQGTGA. CDR3 bases: TGTGCCAGCAGCTCGACTAGCGGGAGTTACCATGAGCAGTTCTTC. Its translation: CASSSTSGSYHEQFF.

J is TRBJ1-1 and V is TRBV20-1; D is unclear. The CDR3 totals 14 residues. Trimming stripped 2 bases from V and 1 base from J, with 11 bases between. From germline, CDR1 is DFQATT and CDR2 SNEGSKA (reference sequence). CDR3 residues: CSARREGANTEAFF. The CDR3 DNA reads TGCAGTGCTAGACGTGAGGGAGCGAACACTGAAGCTTTCTTT.

In its sample, this clonotype was seen a few times. The CDR3 region is CASSLGTGRSTDTQYF. CDR3 sequence (DNA): TGTGCCAGCAGCTTAGGGACAGGTAGGAGCACAGATACGCAGTATTTT. The V call is TRBV7-9, the J call TRBJ2-3; TRBD1 agrees at 7 bases. From germline, CDR1 is SEHNR and CDR2 FQNEAQ (reference sequence). V trimming: 1 base; J trimming: 0 bases; junction bases outside the gene matches: 4. The CDR3 runs to 16 residues.

In this sample, this clonotype turned up once. This chain joins TRBV15 and TRBJ2-3, with a possible D match to TRBD2 (5 bases). V shed 5 bases and J shed 4 bases, with 13 bases lying between them. The CDR3 length is 14 residues. Germline CDR1 reads LNHNV; CDR2 reads YYDKDF (reference sequence). The CDR3 nucleotides are TGTGCCACCAGCCCGGGGTTTAGCGCAGATACGCAGTATTTT. It is translated as CATSPGFSADTQYF.

This chain uses TRBV5-1 with TRBJ2-5; the D call may be TRBD1 or TRBD2 (5 bases each). This CDR3 is 15 amino acids long. The V gene's germline CDR1 is SGHRS and CDR2 YFSETQ. V shed 4 bases and J shed 4 bases, with 17 bases lying between them. CDR3 DNA sequence: TGCGCCAGCAGCCCGGGGACCGGTCCTGGAGAGACCCAGTACTTC. This encodes CASSPGTGPGETQYF.

CDR3 sequence reads: CASSLDRGEQYF. CDR3 DNA sequence: TGTGCCAGCAGTTTGGATCGTGGAGAGCAGTACTTC. The chain employs TRBV28 and TRBJ2-7; D unclear. The germline V gene has CDR1 MDHEN and CDR2 SYDVKM. The CDR3 sequence is 12 residues long. V was pared by 3 bases and J by 7 bases, with 10 bases between.

In its sample, this clonotype was seen a few times. The rearrangement joins TRBV20-1 to TRBJ2-7, with TRBD1 matching 8 bases. The V gene's germline CDR1 is DFQATT and CDR2 SNEGSKA (reference sequence). The trim removed 0 bases at V and 5 bases at J, leaving 9 bases unmatched. CDR3 length equals 15 residues. This chain's CDR3 is CSAREMTGVWDEQYF. Written as DNA, the CDR3 is TGCAGTGCTAGAGAGATGACAGGGGTGTGGGACGAGCAGTACTTC.